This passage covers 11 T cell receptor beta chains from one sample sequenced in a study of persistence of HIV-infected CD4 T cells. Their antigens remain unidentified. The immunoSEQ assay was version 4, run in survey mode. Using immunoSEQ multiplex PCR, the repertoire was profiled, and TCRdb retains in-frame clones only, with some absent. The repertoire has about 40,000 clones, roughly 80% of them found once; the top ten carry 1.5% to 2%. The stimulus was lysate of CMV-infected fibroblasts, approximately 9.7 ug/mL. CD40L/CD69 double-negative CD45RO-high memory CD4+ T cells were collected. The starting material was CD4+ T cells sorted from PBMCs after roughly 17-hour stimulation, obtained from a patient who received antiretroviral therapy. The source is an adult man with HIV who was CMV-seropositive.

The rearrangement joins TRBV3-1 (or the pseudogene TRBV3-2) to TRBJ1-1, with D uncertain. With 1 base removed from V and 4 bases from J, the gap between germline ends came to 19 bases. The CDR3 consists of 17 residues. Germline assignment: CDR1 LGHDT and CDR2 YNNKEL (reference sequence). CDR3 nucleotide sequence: TGTGCCAGCAGCCAAGCTCTTGGAAAAAGTCGAGGCACTGAAGCTTTCTTT. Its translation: CASSQALGKSRGTEAFF.

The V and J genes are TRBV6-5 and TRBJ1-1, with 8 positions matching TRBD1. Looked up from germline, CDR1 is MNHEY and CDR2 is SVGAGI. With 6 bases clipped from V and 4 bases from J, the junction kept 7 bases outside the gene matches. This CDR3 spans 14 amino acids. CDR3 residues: CASSDNGQGTEAFF. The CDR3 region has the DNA TGTGCCAGCAGCGACAATGGACAGGGCACTGAAGCTTTCTTT.

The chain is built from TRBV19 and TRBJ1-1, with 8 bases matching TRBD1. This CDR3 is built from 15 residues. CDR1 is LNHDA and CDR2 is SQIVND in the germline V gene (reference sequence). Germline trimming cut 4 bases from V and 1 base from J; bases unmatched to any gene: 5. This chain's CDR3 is CASSRTGIRNTEAFF. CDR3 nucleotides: TGTGCCAGTAGTAGGACAGGGATAAGGAACACTGAAGCTTTCTTT.

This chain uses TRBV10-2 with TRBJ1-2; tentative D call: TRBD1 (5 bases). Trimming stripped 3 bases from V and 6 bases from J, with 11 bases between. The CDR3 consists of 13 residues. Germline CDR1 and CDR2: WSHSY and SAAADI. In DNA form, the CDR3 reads TGCGCCAGCAGTGAAGGGTCAGGGAATGGCTACACCTTC. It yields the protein CASSEGSGNGYTF.

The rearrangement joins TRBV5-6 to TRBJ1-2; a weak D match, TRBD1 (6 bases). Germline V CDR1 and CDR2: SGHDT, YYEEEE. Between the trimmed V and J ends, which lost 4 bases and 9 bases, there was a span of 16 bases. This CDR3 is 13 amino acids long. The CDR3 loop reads CASSPGQIMSYTF. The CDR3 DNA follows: TGTGCCAGCAGCCCCGGACAGATTATGAGCTACACCTTC.

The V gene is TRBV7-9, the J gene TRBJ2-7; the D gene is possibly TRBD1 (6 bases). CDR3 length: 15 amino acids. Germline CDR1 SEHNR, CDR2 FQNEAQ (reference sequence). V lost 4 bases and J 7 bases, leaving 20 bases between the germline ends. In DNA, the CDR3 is TGTGCCAGCAGCTGGGGGCAGGGCCTGGGGAAGGAGCAGTACTTC. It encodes CASSWGQGLGKEQYF.

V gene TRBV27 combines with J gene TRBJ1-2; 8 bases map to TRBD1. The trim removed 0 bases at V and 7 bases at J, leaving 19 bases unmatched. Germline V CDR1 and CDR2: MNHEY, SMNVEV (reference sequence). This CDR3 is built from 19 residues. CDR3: CASSLSPTGTGSTGGGYTF. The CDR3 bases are TGTGCCAGCAGTTTATCTCCAACAGGGACAGGATCCACTGGGGGTGGCTACACCTTC.

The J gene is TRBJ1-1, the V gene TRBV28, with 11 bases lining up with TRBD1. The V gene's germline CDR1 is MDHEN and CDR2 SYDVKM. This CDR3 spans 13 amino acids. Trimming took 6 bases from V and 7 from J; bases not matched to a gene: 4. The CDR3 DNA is TGTGCCAGCAGCTCCGGGACAGGGGGTGAAGCTTTCTTT. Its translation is CASSSGTGGEAFF. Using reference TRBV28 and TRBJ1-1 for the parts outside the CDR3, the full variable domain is DVKVTQSSRYLVKRTGEKVFLECVQDMDHENMFWYRQDPGLGLRLIYFSYDVKMKEKGDIPEGYSVSREKKERFSLILESASTNQTSMYLCASSSGTGGEAFFGQGTRLTVV.

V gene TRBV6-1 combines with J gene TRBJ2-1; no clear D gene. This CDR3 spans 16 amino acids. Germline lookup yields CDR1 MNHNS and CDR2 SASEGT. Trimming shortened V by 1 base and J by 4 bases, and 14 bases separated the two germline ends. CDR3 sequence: CASSEGRLIVYNEQFF. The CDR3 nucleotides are TGTGCCAGCAGTGAAGGTCGGCTTATCGTGTACAATGAGCAGTTCTTC.

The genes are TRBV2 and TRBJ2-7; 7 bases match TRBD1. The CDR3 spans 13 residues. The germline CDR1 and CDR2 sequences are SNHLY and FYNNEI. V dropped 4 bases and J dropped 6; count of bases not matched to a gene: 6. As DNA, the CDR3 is TGTGCCAGCAGTGGACAGGGAGAAGGCGAGCAGTACTTC. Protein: CASSGQGEGEQYF.

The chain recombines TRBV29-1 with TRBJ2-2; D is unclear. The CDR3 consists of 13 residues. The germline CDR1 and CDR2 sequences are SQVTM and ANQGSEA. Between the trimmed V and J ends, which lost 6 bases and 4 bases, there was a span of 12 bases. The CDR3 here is CSVLGSPTGELFF. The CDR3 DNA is TGCAGCGTCCTGGGAAGTCCCACCGGGGAGCTGTTTTTT.